The 27 T cell receptor beta chains in this list originate from one sample, sequenced in a study of neurological immune-mediated disorders. TCRdb reprocessed the 5' RACE reads with MiXCR, giving one entry per CDR3 protein. The table shows 80,000 or so distinct CDR3 sequences, with 9.4% occurring only once. What was sequenced was PBMCs. These receptors came from a man aged 50 to 59 in good health.

This clonotype has only a few counts. The rearrangement uses TRBV6-2 or TRBV6-3 and TRBJ2-3; the D is unclear. V was clipped by 6 bases and J by 3 bases, with 19 bases between them. The CDR3 totals 16 residues. Germline V lookup: CDR1 MNHEY, CDR2 SVGEGT. For the CDR3, the DNA is TGTGCCAGCAGACTCGCTAACTCAGGTGGGACAGATACGCAGTATTTT. Protein: CASRLANSGGTDTQYF.

There are many counts of this clonotype. The chain has TRBV7-8 and TRBJ2-2, with 8 bases fitting TRBD2. The CDR3 has 16 amino acids. The germline CDR1 and CDR2 sequences are SGHVS and FQNEAQ. V shed 3 bases, J shed 3 bases, and the junction held 6 bases outside the gene matches. The DNA for the CDR3 is TGTGCCAGCAGCTTGGGAGCGGGAGTTGACACCGGGGAGCTGTTTTTT. This sequence encodes CASSLGAGVDTGELFF.

The rearrangement links TRBV7-2 to TRBJ2-1, with 11 bases fitting TRBD2. There are 17 residues in the CDR3. J lost 10 bases, V lost 0 bases, and 11 bases had no gene match. Germline loops: CDR1 SGHTA, CDR2 FQGNSA. CDR3 coding DNA: TGTGCCAGCAGCTTAGCGCAGAATAGCGGGAGGGCAAAGGAGCAGTTCTTC. Translated, it gives CASSLAQNSGRAKEQFF.

This clonotype showed up many times. V usage is TRBV5-6 and J usage is TRBJ2-2, with D possibly TRBD1 on 5 matching bases. The CDR3 extends over 16 amino acids. CDR1 SGHDT and CDR2 YYEEEE come from the germline V gene. V was pared by 2 bases and J by 0 bases, with 11 bases between. The CDR3: CASSLRRGTNTGELFF. In DNA form, the CDR3 reads TGTGCCAGCAGCTTACGTAGGGGCACGAACACCGGGGAGCTGTTTTTT. Full variable domain (missing parts from reference TRBV5-6 and TRBJ2-2): DAGVTQSPTHLIKTRGQQVTLRCSPKSGHDTVSWYQQALGQGPQFIFQYYEEEERQRGNFPDRFSGHQFPNYSSELNVNALLLGDSALYLCASSLRRGTNTGELFFGEGSRLTVL.

This clonotype was seen ten or more times. The chain links TRBV12-3 or TRBV12-4 to TRBJ2-2; the D gene could be TRBD1 or TRBD2 (5 bases each). The CDR3 length is 17 residues. V was cut by 5 bases and J by 1 base, with 17 bases left in between. The CDR3 sequence is CASSETGTRRNTGELFF. Written as DNA, the CDR3 is TGTGCCAGCAGTGAAACCGGGACCAGAAGGAACACCGGGGAGCTGTTTTTT.

This clonotype occurred a few times. The chain carries TRBV6-5 and TRBJ1-2, with 7 bases that match TRBD1. Germline V lookup: CDR1 MNHEY, CDR2 SVGAGI. Trimming at V came to 6 bases and at J to 2 bases, leaving 9 bases not matched to a gene. The CDR3 is 15 residues long. This CDR3 is CASRPPGQHNYGYTF. Here the CDR3 DNA reads TGTGCCAGCAGGCCGCCGGGACAGCACAACTATGGCTACACCTTC.

The sample holds many counts of this clonotype. Since a much larger clone is just one base distant, this may be a read error. The V gene is TRBV7-2, the J gene TRBJ2-7; TRBD1 or TRBD2 may be the D gene (5 bases each). Trimming left V 1 base short and J 4 bases short, with 11 bases between. CDR3 length: 14 residues. Looked up from germline, CDR1 is SGHTA and CDR2 is FQGNSA. The CDR3 here is CASSLDGTTYEQYF. CDR3 nucleotides: TGTGCCAGCAGCTTAGACGGGACCACGTACGAGCAGTACTTC.

This chain joins TRBV10-1 and TRBJ2-1; 12 nucleotides match TRBD2. CDR1 WNHNN and CDR2 SYGVQD come from the germline V gene (reference sequence). Trimming at V came to 0 bases and at J to 4 bases, leaving 1 base not matched to a gene. The CDR3 is 16 residues long. DNA for the CDR3: TGCGCCAGCAGTGAGTCCGGGACTAGCGGGTACAATGAGCAGTTCTTC. Its translation: CASSESGTSGYNEQFF.

This clonotype was seen ten or more times. The V call is TRBV10-3, the J call TRBJ2-7; D uncertain. The V gene lost 8 bases and the J gene lost 4 bases, with 12 bases spanning the gap. Germline V gives CDR1 ENHRY, CDR2 SYGVKD. CDR3 length: 12 residues. The CDR3 DNA follows: TGTGCCATCGGGTCGACGCCTTACGAGCAGTACTTC. This codes for CAIGSTPYEQYF.

This clonotype was recorded at least ten times. The chain links TRBV7-2 to TRBJ2-7, with 7 bases aligning to TRBD2. This CDR3 spans 18 amino acids. Per germline, CDR1 SGHTA and CDR2 FQGNSA. Trimming at V came to 0 bases and at J to 3 bases, leaving 14 bases not matched to a gene. This chain's CDR3 is CASSLAIPSGGRGYEQYF. The CDR3 DNA reads as TGTGCCAGCAGCTTAGCTATTCCTAGTGGCGGGAGAGGCTACGAGCAGTACTTC.

This clonotype has a single count. The chain combines TRBV7-9 with TRBJ2-3; 7 bases align to TRBD1. Germline V CDR1 and CDR2: SEHNR, FQNEAQ (reference sequence). After removal of 7 bases from V and 14 bases from J, the junction contained 12 bases not matched to a gene. The CDR3 is 12 residues long. Here the CDR3 DNA reads TGTGCCAGCAACTCGCAACAGGGGATGTCGTATTTT. This translates into CASNSQQGMSYF.

This clonotype was observed many times. This sequence joins TRBV7-2 and TRBJ2-5; D unclear. Germline lookup yields CDR1 SGHTA and CDR2 FQGNSA. V was pared by 1 base and J by 1 base, with 16 bases between. This CDR3 is built from 17 residues. The CDR3, as DNA: TGTGCCAGCAGCTTAGGGGCAGGTCCGTACGCCCAAGAGACCCAGTACTTC. Amino acids: CASSLGAGPYAQETQYF.

This clonotype came up many times. The genes are TRBV6-1 and TRBJ2-5; TRBD1 might be the D (6 bases). Germline V gene data show CDR1 as MNHNS and CDR2 as SASEGT. The ends were cut back, 2 bases at V and 5 bases at J, with 15 bases in the middle. CDR3 length: 15 residues. The CDR3 nucleotides are TGTGCCAGCAGTGAAAACAGGGCCTTGACGGAGACCCAGTACTTC. Its protein product is CASSENRALTETQYF.

Points on this clonotype: The CDR3 end shows no conserved phenylalanine or tryptophan, and so a read error is likely. Here the CDR3 reads CSGLDRQETQYL. CDR3 nucleotide sequence: TGCAGCGGGTTAGACAGGCAAGAGACCCAGTACTTA. The chain links TRBV29-1 to TRBJ2-5; maybe TRBD1 (6 bases). The CDR3 sequence is 12 residues long. The germline V gene encodes CDR1 SQVTM and CDR2 ANQGSEA. The V gene lost 7 bases and the J gene lost 2 bases, with 11 bases spanning the gap.

The table lists this clonotype with many counts. The V call is TRBV5-1, the J call TRBJ2-3; TRBD2 matches 15 bases. The V and J ends lost 0 bases and 0 bases, in that order; junction bases with no gene match: 5. There are 19 residues in the CDR3. Germline V gives CDR1 SGHRS, CDR2 YFSETQ. Here the CDR3 DNA reads TGCGCCAGCAGCTTGGGGGGGACTAGCGGGAGGACAAGCACAGATACGCAGTATTTT. Protein: CASSLGGTSGRTSTDTQYF.

This clonotype occurred many times. The chain is built from TRBV7-2 and TRBJ2-7; TRBD2 aligns across 16 bases. From germline, CDR1 is SGHTA and CDR2 FQGNSA. Trimming cost V 6 bases and J 1 base; bases outside gene matches: 9. The CDR3 totals 18 residues. CDR3 bases: TGTGCCAGCAGTTCCCCCGGGACTAGCGGGAGGGGTTCCTACGAGCAGTACTTC. Translation: CASSSPGTSGRGSYEQYF.

This clonotype was seen at least ten times. The chain employs TRBV20-1 and TRBJ2-3; D assignment may be TRBD1 or TRBD2 (5 bases each). The CDR3 length is 13 residues. CDR1 DFQATT and CDR2 SNEGSKA come from the germline V gene (reference sequence). Trimming removed 6 bases from V and 0 bases from J, with 10 bases in between. The CDR3, as DNA: TGCAGTGCCGCGTGGGGGAGCACAGATACGCAGTATTTT. Amino acids: CSAAWGSTDTQYF.

This clonotype was seen many times. The chain combines TRBV7-3 with TRBJ1-1; D ambiguous. V was clipped by 1 base and J by 1 base, with 4 bases between them. This CDR3 is 13 amino acids long. Germline CDR1 reads SGHTA; CDR2 reads FQGTGA. CDR3 loop: CASSLNANTEAFF. The CDR3 DNA follows: TGTGCCAGCAGCTTAAATGCGAACACTGAAGCTTTCTTT.

This clonotype was observed many times. This chain links TRBV3-1 with TRBJ1-2; possible D gene TRBD1, 6 bases. Trimming left V 1 base short and J 6 bases short, with 12 bases between. CDR1 and CDR2 from the germline V gene are LGHDT and YNNKEL (reference sequence). The CDR3 spans 14 residues. For the CDR3, the DNA is TGTGCCAGCAGCCAAGTGTCAGGGGATAATGGCTACACCTTC. Amino acids: CASSQVSGDNGYTF. The full variable domain, rest sourced from reference TRBV3-1 and TRBJ1-2, is DTAVSQTPKYLVTQMGNDKSIKCEQNLGHDTMYWYKQDSKKFLKIMFSYNNKELIINETVPNRFSPKSPDKAHLNLHINSLELGDSAVYFCASSQVSGDNGYTFGSGTRLTVV.

Note on this clonotype: With a much larger clone just one base away, this may be a read error. CDR3 nucleotides: TGCGCCAGCAGCTTGGTGGGGACTGCAGGGACCGGGGACCTGTTTTTT. This encodes CASSLVGTAGTGDLFF. The chain is built from TRBV5-1 and TRBJ2-2, with a tentative D call TRBD2 (6 bases). The CDR3 runs 16 residues. Looked up from germline, CDR1 is SGHRS and CDR2 is YFSETQ.

This clonotype showed up many times. This rearrangement joins TRBV30 to TRBJ2-7; a possible D gene is TRBD1 (5 bases). The V end was cut by 2 bases, the J end by 8 bases, with 13 bases between. Germline CDR1 GTSNPN, CDR2 SVGIG (reference sequence). This CDR3 contains 12 residues. CDR3 sequence: CAWSLPAGQQYF. As DNA, the CDR3 is TGTGCCTGGAGTCTTCCTGCAGGGCAGCAGTACTTC.

The rearrangement joins TRBV27 to TRBJ2-4; no clear D gene. Germline CDR1 is MNHEY and CDR2 is SMNVEV (reference sequence). The CDR3 loop spans 15 amino acids. Trimming shortened V by 2 bases and J by 2 bases, and 10 bases separated the two germline ends. As DNA, the CDR3 is TGTGCCAGCAGTTTAAGGCTAGTCACCAAAAACATTCAGTACTTC. Protein: CASSLRLVTKNIQYF.

This clonotype was seen once. V and J are TRBV5-5 and TRBJ2-7; D possibly corresponds to TRBD2 (6 bases). The ends were cut back, 0 bases at V and 4 bases at J, with 11 bases in the middle. This CDR3 has 14 residues. The germline CDR1 and CDR2 sequences are SGHKS and YYEKEE (reference sequence). The CDR3 reads CASSLETGAYEQYF. CDR3 DNA sequence: TGTGCCAGCAGCTTGGAGACGGGAGCGTACGAGCAGTACTTC. Complete variable domain (other parts from reference TRBV5-5 and TRBJ2-7): DAGVTQSPTHLIKTRGQQVTLRCSPISGHKSVSWYQQVLGQGPQFIFQYYEKEERGRGNFPDRFSARQFPNYSSELNVNALLLGDSALYLCASSLETGAYEQYFGPGTRLTVT.

This clonotype was observed at least ten times. In DNA form, the CDR3 reads TGCAGTGCTAGGGATTCAGGGACAGGGGGCACCGGGGAGCTGTTTTTT. This gives the protein CSARDSGTGGTGELFF. The chain combines TRBV20-1 with TRBJ2-2; 11 bases fit TRBD1. V shed 3 bases, J shed 4 bases, and the junction held 7 bases outside the gene matches. The CDR3 loop spans 16 amino acids. The germline V gene encodes CDR1 DFQATT and CDR2 SNEGSKA (reference sequence).

This clonotype has ten or more counts. J is TRBJ2-7 and V is TRBV4-3, with 8 bases identical to TRBD2. This CDR3 is built from 17 residues. CDR1 is LGHNA and CDR2 is YSLEER in the germline V gene. V shed 4 bases, J shed 1 base, and the junction held 12 bases outside the gene matches. CDR3 sequence (DNA): TGCGCCAGCAGCCCCCAGGCCCGGGGGGGGAATTCCTACGAGCAGTACTTC. Its protein product is CASSPQARGGNSYEQYF.

This clonotype was seen at least ten times. This chain uses TRBV20-1 with TRBJ1-2; D remains unclear. The CDR3 totals 14 residues. Germline CDR1 DFQATT, CDR2 SNEGSKA (reference sequence). Trimming took off 0 bases at V and 6 bases at J, with 14 bases between the two ends. The CDR3 here is CSARDSPGGHGYTF. CDR3 bases: TGCAGTGCTAGAGACTCCCCAGGTGGGCATGGCTACACCTTC.

This clonotype occurred many times. The rearrangement uses TRBV5-1 and TRBJ2-7; TRBD1 agrees at 10 bases. Unmatched junction bases numbered 4, after V lost 5 bases and J lost 2 bases. Germline V gene sequence: CDR1 SGHRS, CDR2 YFSETQ. CDR3 size: 14 residues. The CDR3 DNA is TGCGCCAGCAGGCCCGGGACAGGGGCCTACGAGCAGTACTTC. Amino acids: CASRPGTGAYEQYF.